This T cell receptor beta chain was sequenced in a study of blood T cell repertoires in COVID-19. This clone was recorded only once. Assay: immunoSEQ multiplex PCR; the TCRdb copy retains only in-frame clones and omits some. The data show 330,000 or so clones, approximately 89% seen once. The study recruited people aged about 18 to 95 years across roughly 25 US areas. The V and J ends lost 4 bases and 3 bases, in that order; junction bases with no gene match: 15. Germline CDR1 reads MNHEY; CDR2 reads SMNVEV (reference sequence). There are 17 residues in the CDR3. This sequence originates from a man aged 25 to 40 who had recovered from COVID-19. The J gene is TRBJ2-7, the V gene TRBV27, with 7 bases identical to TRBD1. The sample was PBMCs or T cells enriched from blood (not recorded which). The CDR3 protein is CASSSNYPGTDNYEQYF. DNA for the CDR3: TGTGCCAGCAGTTCCAACTATCCCGGGACAGATAACTACGAGCAGTACTTC.